This entry lists 20 T cell receptor beta chains sequenced from one sample in a study of OX40 agonist ivuxolimab in advanced cancers. Repertoires were generated with immunoSEQ multiplex PCR, while TCRdb's copy carries only in-frame clones and drops some. The data hold tens of thousands of clones, with 81% observed a single time. The specimen comprised CD4+ or CD8+ T cells sorted from blood, sampled in a trial of the OX40 agonist ivuxolimab. The receptor source for this set is an adult with an advanced solid tumor such as melanoma, head and neck, liver or kidney cancer.

This clone occurred once. The chain uses TRBV7-9 and TRBJ1-5, with a possible D match to TRBD1 (6 bases). The V gene lost 5 bases and the J gene lost 3 bases, with 14 bases spanning the gap. CDR1 is SEHNR, CDR2 FQNEAQ, per germline (reference sequence). This CDR3 has 15 amino acids. The CDR3 loop is CASSPRGGLNQPQHF. The CDR3 bases are TGTGCCAGCAGCCCCAGAGGGGGACTCAATCAGCCCCAGCATTTT.

Details on this clone: The same CDR3 arises from other DNA sequences in this sample as well. The chain employs TRBV5-1 and TRBJ1-3; no reliable D call. The CDR3 consists of 14 residues. The V end was cut by 0 bases, the J end by 2 bases, with 6 bases between. Germline assignment: CDR1 SGHRS and CDR2 YFSETQ. In DNA form, the CDR3 reads TGCGCCAGCAGCTTGGAAGGAACTGGAAACACCATATATTTT. This encodes CASSLEGTGNTIYF.

This clone occurred once. The chain recombines TRBV5-1 with TRBJ2-5; tentative D call: TRBD1 (6 bases). The V end lost 4 bases, the J end lost 5 bases, and 12 bases lay between the germline ends. The CDR3 sequence is 13 residues long. Germline V gives CDR1 SGHRS, CDR2 YFSETQ. The CDR3 nucleotides are TGCGCCAGCAGCCCGACAGGATCGGAGACCCAGTACTTC. This translates into CASSPTGSETQYF. Combining the CDR3 with reference TRBV5-1 and TRBJ2-5 gives the whole variable domain KAGVTQTPRYLIKTRGQQVTLSCSPISGHRSVSWYQQTPGQGLQFLFEYFSETQRNKGNFPGRFSGRQFSNSRSEMNVSTLELGDSALYLCASSPTGSETQYFGPGTRLLVL.

The chain employs TRBV29-1 and TRBJ2-7, with 10 positions matching TRBD1. The germline V gene has CDR1 SQVTM and CDR2 ANQGSEA. The CDR3 runs 13 residues. Germline trimming cut 1 base from V and 3 bases from J; bases unmatched to any gene: 0. CDR3 nucleotide sequence: TGCAGCGTTGAAGGGACAGGGGGCTACGAGCAGTACTTC. Protein product: CSVEGTGGYEQYF.

The J gene is TRBJ1-2, the V gene TRBV5-6; D not certain. Trimming took 0 bases from V and 3 from J, leaving 12 bases between them. The CDR3 extends over 15 amino acids. Germline assignment: CDR1 SGHDT and CDR2 YYEEEE. The CDR3 DNA reads TGTGCCAGCAGCTTGGCAGACACCCGGGACTATGGCTACACCTTC. Encoded protein: CASSLADTRDYGYTF.

This clone was recorded once. V is TRBV9 and J is TRBJ1-1, with unresolved D. CDR1 and CDR2 (germline): SGDLS, YYNGEE. The CDR3 totals 14 residues. V was cut by 0 bases and J by 10 bases, with 16 bases left in between. CDR3 amino acids: CASSVVYSGRVAFF. Written as DNA, the CDR3 is TGTGCCAGCAGCGTAGTTTATTCGGGGAGGGTAGCTTTCTTT.

This chain uses TRBV7-9 with TRBJ2-3; D may be TRBD2 (5 bases). CDR1 is SEHNR and CDR2 is FQNEAQ in the germline V gene (reference sequence). This CDR3 region has 14 residues. Trimming removed 5 bases from V and 2 bases from J, with 11 bases in between. CDR3 coding DNA: TGTGCCAGCAGCCCTCGGGGTAACACAGATACGCAGTATTTT. Its translation: CASSPRGNTDTQYF.

The chain couples TRBV7-9 to TRBJ2-7; no clear D. CDR1 and CDR2 from the germline V gene are SEHNR and FQNEAQ (reference sequence). The CDR3 totals 13 residues. V gave up 3 bases and J gave up 7 bases, with 13 bases separating them. This CDR3 is CASSFMGVEEQYF. DNA of the CDR3: TGTGCCAGCAGCTTTATGGGTGTAGAAGAGCAGTACTTC. The entire variable domain, with the rest obtained from reference TRBV7-9 and TRBJ2-7, is as follows: DTGVSQNPRHKITKRGQNVTFRCDPISEHNRLYWYRQTLGQGPEFLTYFQNEAQLEKSRLLSDRFSAERPKGSFSTLEIQRTEQGDSAMYLCASSFMGVEEQYFGPGTRLTVT.

This clone was picked up one time. This chain uses TRBV19 with TRBJ1-1; the D gene is possibly TRBD1 (6 bases). This CDR3 has 13 residues. The germline V and J ends were trimmed by 4 bases and 3 bases, with 9 bases remaining between them. Looked up from germline, CDR1 is LNHDA and CDR2 is SQIVND (reference sequence). The CDR3 region is CASSKQGYTEAFF. In nucleotides, the CDR3 is TGTGCCAGTAGTAAGCAGGGGTACACTGAAGCTTTCTTT.

This rearrangement joins TRBV30 to TRBJ1-2; a weak D match, TRBD1 (5 bases). V shed 5 bases and J shed 4 bases, with 11 bases lying between them. Germline CDR1 reads GTSNPN; CDR2 reads SVGIG (reference sequence). The CDR3 is made up of 12 amino acids. The CDR3 sequence: CAWGTGSYGYTF. Here the CDR3 DNA reads TGTGCCTGGGGAACAGGCTCCTATGGCTACACCTTC.

This clone was seen once. This rearrangement joins TRBV2 to TRBJ2-1, with D maybe TRBD2 (6 bases). The length of the CDR3 is 14 residues. Trimming left V 6 bases short and J 2 bases short, with 11 bases between. CDR1 SNHLY and CDR2 FYNNEI come from the germline V gene. CDR3 in DNA: TGTGCCAGCAGGGTCGGGAGAACCTACAATGAGCAGTTCTTC. Its protein product is CASRVGRTYNEQFF.

CDR3 DNA: TGTGCCAGCAGTATAAGCGGAGCCAGCACAGATACGCAGTATTTT. It codes for CASSISGASTDTQYF. The rearrangement joins TRBV2 to TRBJ2-3; possibly TRBD2 for D (5 bases). V shed 5 bases and J shed 0 bases, with 12 bases lying between them. Germline loops: CDR1 SNHLY, CDR2 FYNNEI. The CDR3 contains 15 residues.

V usage is TRBV5-1 and J usage is TRBJ1-1, with TRBD1 as a possible D gene (5 bases). The CDR3 sequence is 15 residues long. Germline assignment: CDR1 SGHRS and CDR2 YFSETQ. V lost 7 bases and J 0 bases, leaving 16 bases between the germline ends. The CDR3 nucleotides read TGCGCCAGCTCGGGGGATGGGGGAATGAACACTGAAGCTTTCTTT. It specifies CASSGDGGMNTEAFF.

This clone was seen more than once but under ten times. V is TRBV5-1 and J is TRBJ2-3, with 12 bases that match TRBD1. The CDR3 sequence is 18 residues long. V lost 3 bases, J lost 3 bases, and 11 bases stayed unmatched. The germline V gene has CDR1 SGHRS and CDR2 YFSETQ. The CDR3 protein is CASSSGTGGLTLTDTQYF. CDR3 coding DNA: TGCGCCAGCAGCTCCGGGACAGGGGGCTTGACCTTGACAGATACGCAGTATTTT.

This clone was seen only once. The chain has TRBV27 and TRBJ2-1, with 11 bases fitting TRBD2. The CDR3 has 17 amino acids. V was clipped by 2 bases and J by 4 bases; unmatched bases: 7. CDR1 is MNHEY and CDR2 is SMNVEV in the germline V gene (reference sequence). The chain's CDR3 is CASSLRLAGGPYNEQFF. As DNA, the CDR3 is TGTGCCAGCAGTTTACGGCTAGCGGGGGGACCTTACAATGAGCAGTTCTTC.

The chain is built from TRBV14 and TRBJ1-1; D remains unclear. Trimming removed 5 bases from V and 5 bases from J, with 15 bases in between. Looked up from germline, CDR1 is SGHDN and CDR2 is FVKESK. The CDR3 is 14 amino acids. CDR3 DNA sequence: TGTGCCAGCAGCTTGGTCTCTCTTGGGACTGAAGCTTTCTTT. This sequence encodes CASSLVSLGTEAFF.

V gene TRBV9 combines with J gene TRBJ2-1, with 7 bases lining up with TRBD2. This CDR3 spans 14 amino acids. V gave up 7 bases and J gave up 2 bases; unmatched junction bases: 6. The germline CDR1 and CDR2 sequences are SGDLS and YYNGEE. CDR3 sequence reads: CASGGGVAYNEQFF. In DNA form, the CDR3 reads TGTGCCAGCGGGGGAGGGGTCGCCTACAATGAGCAGTTCTTC.

The table lists this clone with a count of one. V gene TRBV29-1 combines with J gene TRBJ2-1; 8 bases fit TRBD2. There are 13 residues in the CDR3. Germline loops: CDR1 SQVTM, CDR2 ANQGSEA. The V gene end was trimmed by 6 bases and the J gene end by 7 bases; junction bases not matched to a gene: 8. The CDR3 nucleotides are TGCAGCGTGGACGTTTCTAGCGGGAATGAGCAGTTCTTC. Translated, it gives CSVDVSSGNEQFF.

The CDR3 loop reads CASSWDQGSYNSPLHF. The CDR3 nucleotides are TGTGCCAGCAGTTGGGATCAGGGCTCCTATAATTCACCCCTCCACTTT. The rearrangement links TRBV6-6 to TRBJ1-6; D is possibly TRBD1 (5 bases). CDR1 and CDR2 (germline): MNHNY, SVGAGI (reference sequence). The length of the CDR3 is 16 residues. V gave up 4 bases and J gave up 0 bases, with 10 bases separating them.

The V gene is TRBV7-6, the J gene TRBJ1-4; no firm D call. Between the trimmed V and J ends, which lost 1 base and 6 bases, there was a span of 12 bases. Germline V gene lookup returns CDR1 SGHVS and CDR2 FNYEAQ. The CDR3 length is 15 residues. CDR3 nucleotides: TGTGCCAGCAGCTTAGGATCCCGAAGATATGAAAAACTGTTTTTT. Its protein is CASSLGSRRYEKLFF.